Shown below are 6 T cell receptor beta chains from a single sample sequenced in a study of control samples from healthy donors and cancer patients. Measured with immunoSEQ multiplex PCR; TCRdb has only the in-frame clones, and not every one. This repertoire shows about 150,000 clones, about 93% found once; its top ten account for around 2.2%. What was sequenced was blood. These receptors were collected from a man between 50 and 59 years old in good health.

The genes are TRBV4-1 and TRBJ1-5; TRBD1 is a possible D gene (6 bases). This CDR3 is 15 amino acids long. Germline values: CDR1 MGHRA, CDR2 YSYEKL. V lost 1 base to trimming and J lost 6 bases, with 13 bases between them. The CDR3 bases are TGCGCCAGCAGCCAAGTGGGGGCTAGGGGTCAGCCCCAGCATTTT. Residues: CASSQVGARGQPQHF.

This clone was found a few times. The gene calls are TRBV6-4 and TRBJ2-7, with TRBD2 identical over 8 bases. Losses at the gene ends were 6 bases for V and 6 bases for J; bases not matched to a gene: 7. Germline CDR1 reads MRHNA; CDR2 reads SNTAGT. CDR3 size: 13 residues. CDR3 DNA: TGTGCCAGCAGCGACACCGGGACTAGCGAGCAGTACTTC. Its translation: CASSDTGTSEQYF.

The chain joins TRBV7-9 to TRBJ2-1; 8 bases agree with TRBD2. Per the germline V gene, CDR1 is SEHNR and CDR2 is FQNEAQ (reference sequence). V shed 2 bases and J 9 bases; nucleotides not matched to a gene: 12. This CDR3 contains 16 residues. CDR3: CASSLFDGRAGGEQFF. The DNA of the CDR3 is TGTGCCAGCAGCTTATTCGACGGGAGGGCGGGGGGTGAGCAGTTCTTC.

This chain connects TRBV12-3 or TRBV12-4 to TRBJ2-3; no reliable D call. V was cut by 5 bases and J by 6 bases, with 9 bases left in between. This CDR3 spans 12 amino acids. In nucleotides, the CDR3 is TGTGCCAGCAGTGGGTTGGGTGATACGCAGTATTTT. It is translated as CASSGLGDTQYF.

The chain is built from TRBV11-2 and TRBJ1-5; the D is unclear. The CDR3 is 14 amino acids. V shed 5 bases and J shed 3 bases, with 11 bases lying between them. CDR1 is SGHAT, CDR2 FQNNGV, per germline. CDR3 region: CASSLTVDNQPQHF. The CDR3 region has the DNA TGTGCCAGCAGCCTAACGGTGGACAATCAGCCCCAGCATTTT.

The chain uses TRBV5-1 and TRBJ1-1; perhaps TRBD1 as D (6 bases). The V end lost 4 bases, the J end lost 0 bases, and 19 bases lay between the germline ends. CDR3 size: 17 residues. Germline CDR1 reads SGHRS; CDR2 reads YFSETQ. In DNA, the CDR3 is TGCGCCAGCAGCCCGGCCCTCAGGGGAGGGTTGAACACTGAAGCTTTCTTT. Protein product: CASSPALRGGLNTEAFF.